This T cell receptor (beta chain) was retrieved from a study of beta chain features in type 1 diabetes. Looking at the study overall: The number of sorted cells examined across all samples was some 98,000,000. Overall study findings and caveats: Patients with type 1 diabetes carried fewer insertions and had more deletions at their VDJ junctions. The naive, central memory and Treg TCRB repertoires showed an apparent similarity that was greater among patients than among healthy donors.

This clone was found a few times. Its antigen is currently unknown. Expressed TCRB transcripts were sequenced because the entire RNA isolate underwent reverse transcription. The data were produced by immunoSEQ multiplex PCR, yet TCRdb's version contains in-frame clones alone and is incomplete. Here the sample spans under 450,000 clones, about 14% being singletons. The CDR3 has 15 residues. The V gene's germline CDR1 is SGHNT and CDR2 YYREEE (reference sequence). V dropped 3 bases and J dropped 4 bases, with 17 bases sitting between them. V gene TRBV5-4 combines with J gene TRBJ2-7; the D call may be TRBD1 or TRBD2 (5 bases each). This sequence originates from a man between 25 and 39 years old in good health. Input material: naive CD4+ T cells from blood. Here the CDR3 reads CASSWGGGSLYEQYF. The DNA of the CDR3 is TGTGCCAGCAGCTGGGGTGGGGGATCGCTTTACGAGCAGTACTTC.